The rows below give T cell receptor beta chains drawn from one sample of a study of cytomegalovirus exposure and HLA in healthy donors. TCRdb keeps only in-frame clones here, not all; method: immunoSEQ multiplex PCR. Found here are around 110,000 clones, about 79% of them singletons; the top ten hold around 3%. The sequencing sample was made of PBMCs. All receptors come from a woman between 18 and 29 years old in good health and CMV-seropositive. Both conserved end residues are part of each CDR3.

V,CDR3
TRBV28,CASSLKLGGTGANVLTF
TRBV10-3,CAIRSAGGDNEQFF
TRBV6-6,CASSLTGGWNIQYF
TRBV6-1,CASSRYNEQFF
TRBV21-1,CASSPHTGISGREETQYF
TRBV9,CASSGGGRASTDTQYF
TRBV7-9,CASSLEAGEDTQYF
TRBV27,CASSEGRDSPQYF
TRBV4-1,CASSQVLGAGGNEQFF
TRBV27,CASTSQREGILGEQYF
TRBV4-1,CASSQDRSGYSNQPQHF
TRBV9,CASSDLVSRGSYNEQFF
TRBV5-1,CASSTAATNTGELFF
TRBV30,CAWSVMAYGYTF
TRBV27,CASSRGRENTEAFF
TRBV13,CASSIGRKGAFF
TRBV7-2,CASSLDWYEQYF
TRBV6-1,CASSGEFSGELFF
TRBV19,CASSNLGAIGYNEQFF
TRBV28,CASSDYSYYTF
TRBV9,CASSVDGQAGNTIYF
TRBV6-5,CASTNGQGTDTEAFF
TRBV9,CASSVGGIWSYNEQFF
TRBV27,CASSSDRNYYGYTF
TRBV5-1,CASSSARGIYTEAFF
TRBV7-2,CASSPKGQGNYGYTF
TRBV11-2,CASSSQGLTAEAFF
TRBV5-4,CASSGEGPEQYF
TRBV19,CATLGAAKGANVLTF
TRBV5-1,CASSLLYDEQYF
TRBV7-9,CASSDSGLQETQYF
TRBV2,CASTLAGSAYEQYF
TRBV5-4,CASSVRSGRASGANVLTF
TRBV7-9,CASSLTGGEGETQYF
TRBV4-1,CASSQGQQGRVSQPQHF
TRBV5-8,CASSLRDFEAFF
TRBV7-8,CASTDRVGYEQYF
TRBV5-1,CASSLDFPGLDEQYF
TRBV5-1,CASSLVAGNNYGYTF
TRBV7-9,CASSLGPKPGNTIYF
TRBV15,CATSTQDRDQETQYF
TRBV19,CASSITDSSYEQYF
TRBV6-6,CASSYSSRGGEQYF
TRBV7-9,CASSLAGPTGANVLTF
TRBV6-6,CASSAGTSVGGTQYF
TRBV5-1,CASSLVSGAQNYGYTF